This T cell receptor (beta chain) was documented in a study of blood T cell repertoires in COVID-19. Study-level background: Acute-phase and convalescent COVID-19 samples originated in the United States, Italy and Spain. Nucleic acid was either cDNA or gDNA, and it came from T cells, B-cell-depleted T cells, or PBMCs.

Authors' analysis steps: Reference gene primer amplification gave estimated nucleated cell counts. The assay was immunoSEQ multiplex PCR, and TCRdb's table has in-frame clones only and misses some. That table supplies the V and J calls and clone size; D and trimming were determined from the DNA. There are approximately 200,000 clones in the sample; about 87% occur only once, and approximately 6.2% lies in the top ten. The CDR3 consists of 16 residues. The V gene end was trimmed by 1 base and the J gene end by 6 bases; junction bases not matched to a gene: 10. The germline CDR1 and CDR2 sequences are SGHDT and YYEEEE.

The specimen sequenced was peripheral blood. The rearrangement uses TRBV5-6 and TRBJ2-7, with TRBD1 matching over 10 bases. The sequence was obtained from a man aged 55 to 70 who had recovered from COVID-19. CDR3 region: CASSLSLWDRGGEQYF. The CDR3 coding sequence is TGTGCCAGCAGCTTGAGCTTATGGGACAGGGGAGGCGAGCAGTACTTC.